A selection of T cell receptor beta chains follows, all from one sample in a study of blood T cell repertoires in COVID-19. Generated by immunoSEQ multiplex PCR, the TCRdb table keeps only in-frame clones and is missing some. This repertoire shows about 150,000 clones, roughly 84% found once; its top ten account for approximately 8.9%. Sequenced input: peripheral blood. The receptors derive from a man younger than 45 with COVID-19, enrolled during active disease. CDR3s include the opening cysteine and the closing phenylalanine or tryptophan. D genes are given only for firm matches. Clone sizes are given selectively: once, few, many, or a class where the clone is expanded.

V gene	J gene	clone size	D gene	CDR3 protein	CDR3 DNA
TRBV4-2	TRBJ1-3	-	-	CASSQAAGSSGNTIYF	TGTGCCAGCAGCCAAGCCGCGGGGAGCTCTGGAAACACCATATATTTT
TRBV25-1	TRBJ2-5	-	TRBD1	CASSEMPGQVQETQYF	TGTGCCAGCAGTGAGATGCCGGGACAGGTTCAAGAGACCCAGTACTTC
TRBV11-3	TRBJ2-1	once	TRBD2	CASSLSFGTSAHEQFF	TGTGCCAGCAGCTTAAGTTTCGGGACTAGCGCCCATGAGCAGTTCTTC
TRBV18	TRBJ2-7	-	-	CASSFDYSSYEQYF	TGTGCCAGCTCGTTTGATTATAGCTCCTACGAGCAGTACTTC
TRBV11-3	TRBJ2-7	-	-	CASSPGRGSYEQYF	TGTGCCAGCAGCCCCGGACGGGGAAGCTACGAGCAGTACTTC
TRBV19	TRBJ1-2	-	-	CASSPRIDRWDGYTF	TGTGCCAGTAGTCCGCGAATAGACAGGTGGGATGGCTACACCTTC
TRBV9	TRBJ1-6	-	TRBD1	CASSANRGPYNSPLHF	TGTGCCAGCAGCGCAAACAGGGGCCCCTATAATTCACCCCTCCACTTT
TRBV7-8	TRBJ1-5	once	-	CASSSRSFTGSNQPQHF	TGTGCCAGCAGCTCAAGGAGCTTCACAGGGAGCAATCAGCCCCAGCATTTT
TRBV9	TRBJ2-1	few	TRBD2	CASSPALQLAGKVNEQFF	TGTGCCAGCAGCCCCGCCCTACAACTAGCGGGAAAGGTCAATGAGCAGTTCTTC
TRBV28	TRBJ2-1	-	TRBD2	CASSGTKRVYNEQFF	TGTGCCAGCAGTGGGACTAAGCGGGTCTACAATGAGCAGTTCTTC
TRBV7-3	TRBJ1-2	once	-	CASSPPGAGSYGYTF	TGTGCCAGCAGCCCCCCTGGGGCAGGGTCTTATGGCTACACCTTC
TRBV24-1	TRBJ2-1	-	TRBD2	CATSDESGSSYNEQFF	TGTGCCACCAGTGATGAAAGCGGGAGCTCCTACAATGAGCAGTTCTTC
TRBV9	TRBJ1-6	-	-	CASSVGFTGNSPLHF	TGTGCCAGCAGCGTGGGGTTTACAGGGAACTCACCCCTCCACTTT
TRBV28	TRBJ1-1	-	TRBD1	CASSRQGDEAFF	TGTGCCAGCAGCCGACAGGGAGATGAAGCTTTCTTT
TRBV5-4	TRBJ2-1	-	-	CASSLGQTYNEQFF	TGTGCCAGCAGCTTGGGGCAGACTTACAATGAGCAGTTCTTC
TRBV27	TRBJ2-4	-	-	CASSFLGEAKNIQYF	TGTGCCAGCAGTTTTCTAGGAGAAGCCAAAAACATTCAGTACTTC
TRBV6-5	TRBJ1-6	-	-	CASSYRSPGSPLHF	TGTGCCAGCAGTTACCGATCGCCGGGTTCACCCCTCCACTTT
TRBV24-1	TRBJ1-2	-	-	CATSDLNRNYGYTF	TGTGCCACCAGTGATTTGAACAGGAACTATGGCTACACCTTC
TRBV11-1	TRBJ2-1	-	-	CASSPRGSYNEQFF	TGTGCCAGCAGCCCACGGGGTTCTTACAATGAGCAGTTCTTC
TRBV28	TRBJ2-1	-	-	CASSLRDSLGNEQFF	TGTGCCAGCAGTTTAAGGGACTCCCTGGGAAATGAGCAGTTCTTC
TRBV11-2	TRBJ1-1	-	TRBD1	CASRQGTGLRNTEAFF	TGTGCCAGCAGACAGGGGACAGGCCTACGGAACACTGAAGCTTTCTTT
TRBV9	TRBJ2-7	once	TRBD1	CASSVEGTGASYEQYF	TGTGCCAGCAGCGTAGAAGGCACAGGGGCGAGTTACGAGCAGTACTTC
TRBV6-5	TRBJ2-1	-	-	CASSYGRYNEQFF	TGTGCCAGCAGTTACGGGAGATACAATGAGCAGTTCTTC
TRBV28	TRBJ1-2	-	TRBD1	CASSASGTAYGYTF	TGTGCCAGCAGCGCCTCCGGGACAGCTTATGGCTACACCTTC
TRBV28	TRBJ1-1	-	-	CASSPRLRGNTEAFF	TGTGCCAGCAGCCCCAGGTTAAGGGGGAACACTGAAGCTTTCTTT
TRBV6-1	TRBJ2-7	-	TRBD2	CASSDRGTSGSYEQYF	TGTGCCAGCAGTGACAGGGGGACTAGCGGGAGTTACGAGCAGTACTTC
TRBV7-2	TRBJ2-3	-	-	CASTLGWVDTQYF	TGTGCCAGCACCCTAGGATGGGTAGATACGCAGTATTTT
TRBV10-3	TRBJ2-7	-	TRBD2	CAISEPVPGLAAYEQYF	TGTGCCATCAGTGAGCCAGTCCCGGGACTAGCAGCCTACGAGCAGTACTTC
TRBV18	TRBJ1-1	-	-	CASSPRDLGNTEAFF	TGTGCCAGCTCACCTCGGGACTTGGGGAACACTGAAGCTTTCTTT
TRBV27	TRBJ2-7	-	-	CASSVSGMWNEQYF	TGTGCCAGCTCCGTTTCGGGAATGTGGAACGAGCAGTACTTC
TRBV6-5	TRBJ2-4	-	TRBD2	CASRRGGLAKNIQYF	TGTGCCAGCAGGCGGGGGGGTTTAGCCAAAAACATTCAGTACTTC
TRBV30	TRBJ2-1	-	TRBD1	CAWSLGQGDDEQFF	TGTGCCTGGAGTCTAGGACAGGGGGACGATGAGCAGTTCTTC
TRBV11-2	TRBJ2-5	-	TRBD2	CASSLGRVGAGSRETQYF	TGTGCCAGCAGCTTAGGGAGGGTAGGAGCGGGAAGCAGAGAGACCCAGTACTTC